This T cell receptor beta chain derives from a study of T cells in tuberculosis. Across the whole study: This South African cohort compared adolescents with or without latent tuberculosis against adults with active tuberculosis.

This clone was seen a handful of times. Its target is unknown. The sample has other DNA sequences that encode this CDR3 too. Overall study results and limits: Active tuberculosis alpha repertoires lay closer to GMM-specific TCRs than controls'. Samples were chosen by availability of cryopreserved specimens. Shorter CDR3-alpha in active tuberculosis partly drove smaller distances.

The repertoire was sequenced with immunoSEQ multiplex PCR; TCRdb's copy has only in-frame clones and lacks some. This table has about 29,000 clones, roughly 93% appearing once. With 3 bases removed from V and 5 bases from J, the gap between germline ends came to 8 bases. The length of the CDR3 is 13 residues. In germline, CDR1 is SGHTA, CDR2 FQGNSA. This TCR was sampled from a donor aged 10-29 years with latent tuberculosis or without tuberculosis infection. This chain joins TRBV7-2 and TRBJ1-5; D is perhaps TRBD1 (6 bases). Material for sequencing was PBMCs. CDR3 amino acids: CASSFKGDQPQHF. The CDR3 DNA reads as TGTGCCAGCAGCTTTAAGGGGGATCAGCCCCAGCATTTT.